The source of this T cell receptor beta chain is a study of blood T cell repertoires in COVID-19. Background on the study: T cells, B-cell-depleted T cells, or PBMCs supplied cDNA or gDNA.

The data were produced by immunoSEQ multiplex PCR, yet TCRdb's version contains in-frame clones alone and is incomplete. The sample lists about 140,000 clones; around three quarters were seen once. This clone turned up a few times. Trimming cost V 3 bases and J 9 bases, with 18 bases left between them. Germline V CDR1 and CDR2: LNHDA, SQIVND (reference sequence). This CDR3 contains 16 residues. The receptor comes from a man aged 55 to 70 with acute or convalescent COVID-19. V usage is TRBV19 and J usage is TRBJ1-6, with D maybe TRBD1 (5 bases). Sequenced sample: peripheral blood. CDR3 DNA sequence: TGTGCCAGTAGTATCCCCCCGTCGGGGGATGGTTCACCCCTCCACTTT. Translated: CASSIPPSGDGSPLHF.